What follows describes a single TCR beta chain. This entry comes from a study of OX40 agonist ivuxolimab in advanced cancers. Sequencing was performed with immunoSEQ multiplex PCR; in TCRdb, only in-frame clones are kept and a portion is missing. The repertoire consists of about 27,000 clones, with around 86% occurring once and the leading ten covering 48%. People who had autoimmune disease history or systemic immunosuppression were excluded. The timepoints at which blood was sampled were baseline, cycle 4 day 1, and cycle 7 day 1. The V and J ends lost 4 bases and 1 base, in that order; junction bases with no gene match: 6. In germline, CDR1 is MGHRA, CDR2 YSYEKL. The CDR3 runs to 15 residues.

This sequence was found in an adult with an advanced solid tumor such as melanoma, head and neck, liver or kidney cancer. The input for sequencing was CD4+ or CD8+ T cells sorted from blood, taken in a trial of the OX40 agonist ivuxolimab. This sequence joins TRBV4-1 and TRBJ1-1; 7 positions match TRBD1. The CDR3 DNA follows: TGCGCCAGCAGCCCTAAGCAGGGGGGGAACACTGAAGCTTTCTTT. It specifies CASSPKQGGNTEAFF.